Listed below are T cell receptor beta chains from one sample, sequenced in a study of shared clonotypes between healthy human individuals. Generated by immunoSEQ multiplex PCR, the TCRdb table keeps only in-frame clones and is missing some. In the table there are 600,000 to 750,000 clones, about 92% of which are singletons. Sequenced material: memory CD8+ T cells from PBMCs. These receptors were taken from a young man in good health. Some clones in this sample may be carry-over from other donors' samples. The CDR3 runs from the conserved cysteine through the conserved F or W. Each record gives: J gene, D gene, V gene, clone size, CDR3 length, CDR3 protein, CDR3 DNA. D genes are given only for firm matches. Some rows mark clone size as missing; the rest say once, few, many or name a class of expanded clone.

J gene: TRBJ2-7
D gene: -
V gene: TRBV28
clone size: -
CDR3 length: 13
CDR3 protein: CASMQGSSYEQYF
CDR3 DNA: TGTGCCAGCATGCAGGGGAGCTCCTACGAGCAGTACTTC

J gene: TRBJ1-1
D gene: -
V gene: TRBV6-1
clone size: few
CDR3 length: 13
CDR3 protein: CASGPYRNTEAFF
CDR3 DNA: TGTGCCAGCGGACCATACAGGAACACTGAAGCTTTCTTT

J gene: TRBJ2-1
D gene: TRBD2
V gene: TRBV27
clone size: -
CDR3 length: 16
CDR3 protein: CASSPGTSGRGNEQFF
CDR3 DNA: TGTGCCAGCAGTCCGGGGACTAGCGGGAGAGGAAATGAGCAGTTCTTC

J gene: TRBJ2-7
D gene: -
V gene: TRBV6-1
clone size: -
CDR3 length: 12
CDR3 protein: CASSEGEGEQYF
CDR3 DNA: TGTGCCAGCAGTGAGGGAGAGGGCGAGCAGTACTTC

J gene: TRBJ2-6
D gene: -
V gene: TRBV6-1
clone size: -
CDR3 length: 16
CDR3 protein: CASSETFGAGANVLTF
CDR3 DNA: TGTGCCAGCAGTGAAACATTCGGGGCTGGGGCCAACGTCCTGACTTTC

J gene: TRBJ2-7
D gene: -
V gene: TRBV29-1
clone size: -
CDR3 length: 11
CDR3 protein: CSGRTAYEQYF
CDR3 DNA: TGCAGCGGGCGGACGGCCTACGAGCAGTACTTC

J gene: TRBJ2-1
D gene: TRBD2
V gene: TRBV9
clone size: -
CDR3 length: 17
CDR3 protein: CASSVGGTSGVYNEQFF
CDR3 DNA: TGTGCCAGCAGCGTAGGTGGGACTAGCGGGGTTTACAATGAGCAGTTCTTC

J gene: TRBJ1-4
D gene: -
V gene: TRBV10-3
clone size: once
CDR3 length: 15
CDR3 protein: CAISEWASGARRMFF
CDR3 DNA: -

J gene: TRBJ2-7
D gene: -
V gene: TRBV13
clone size: -
CDR3 length: 12
CDR3 protein: CASSLVRGEQYF
CDR3 DNA: TGTGCCAGCAGCTTAGTCAGGGGAGAGCAGTACTTC

J gene: TRBJ2-7
D gene: -
V gene: TRBV5-6
clone size: -
CDR3 length: 12
CDR3 protein: CASSFAVSEQYF
CDR3 DNA: TGTGCCAGCAGCTTTGCGGTCAGCGAGCAGTACTTC

J gene: TRBJ2-3
D gene: -
V gene: TRBV9
clone size: -
CDR3 length: 15
CDR3 protein: CASSVWGQTTDTQYF
CDR3 DNA: TGTGCCAGCAGCGTCTGGGGTCAGACTACAGATACGCAGTATTTT

J gene: TRBJ1-2
D gene: -
V gene: TRBV6-1
clone size: -
CDR3 length: 16
CDR3 protein: CASSEDPAGGWSGYTF
CDR3 DNA: TGTGCCAGCAGTGAAGACCCTGCTGGGGGGTGGAGTGGCTACACCTTC

J gene: TRBJ2-3
D gene: TRBD2
V gene: TRBV7-9
clone size: -
CDR3 length: 16
CDR3 protein: CASSKIGTNRLDTQYF
CDR3 DNA: TGTGCCAGCAGCAAAATAGGGACTAATAGACTAGATACGCAGTATTTT

J gene: TRBJ1-2
D gene: -
V gene: TRBV9
clone size: -
CDR3 length: 13
CDR3 protein: CASSVVSTYGYTF
CDR3 DNA: TGTGCCAGCAGCGTGGTCAGCACCTATGGCTACACCTTC

J gene: TRBJ2-1
D gene: -
V gene: TRBV7-9
clone size: -
CDR3 length: 16
CDR3 protein: CASSLGRAQVGNEQFF
CDR3 DNA: TGTGCCAGCAGCTTAGGAAGGGCACAAGTCGGAAATGAGCAGTTCTTC

J gene: TRBJ2-5
D gene: TRBD1
V gene: TRBV19
clone size: -
CDR3 length: 13
CDR3 protein: CASSGTGQETQYF
CDR3 DNA: TGTGCCAGTAGTGGGACAGGGCAAGAGACCCAGTACTTC

J gene: TRBJ1-1
D gene: -
V gene: TRBV5-1
clone size: -
CDR3 length: 13
CDR3 protein: CASSLDLRTEAFF
CDR3 DNA: TGCGCCAGCAGCTTGGACCTAAGAACTGAAGCTTTCTTT

J gene: TRBJ1-4
D gene: -
V gene: TRBV6-5
clone size: -
CDR3 length: 15
CDR3 protein: CASSFQTGLREKLFF
CDR3 DNA: TGTGCCAGCAGTTTTCAAACAGGGTTGCGTGAAAAACTGTTTTTT